One and the same sample provided the 23 T cell receptor beta chains below, sequenced in a study of blood T cells in healthy people across ages. Primers used in a second PCR of about 6 to 11 cycles were a sample-barcoded 5' primer and a J-beta primer mix. TCRdb re-called the 5' RACE reads with MiXCR, one entry per CDR3 protein. The table records hundreds of thousands of distinct CDR3 sequences, 58% of them present only once. Sequenced material: blood. Receptor source: a man aged 55 to 70 in good health.

This rearrangement joins TRBV10-2 to TRBJ2-5; a possible D gene is TRBD2 (6 bases). The CDR3 is made up of 15 amino acids. The V and J ends lost 5 bases and 1 base respectively, with 14 bases between them. The germline gives CDR1 WSHSY, CDR2 SAAADI. The CDR3: CASSSQLATQETQYF. CDR3 nucleotide sequence: TGCGCCAGCAGTTCCCAGCTAGCGACCCAAGAGACCCAGTACTTC.

V and J are TRBV20-1 and TRBJ1-1, with D tentatively TRBD1 (5 bases). Germline-derived CDR1 and CDR2 are DFQATT and SNEGSKA (reference sequence). The CDR3 is 15 amino acids. Trimming took off 1 base at V and 1 base at J, with 13 bases between the two ends. The CDR3: CSARAGGQGNTEAFF. The CDR3 DNA is TGCAGTGCTAGAGCGGGAGGACAAGGGAACACTGAAGCTTTCTTT.

CDR3 in DNA: TGTGCCAGCAGCTTAGGTGGACTAGCGAGGCTTTACAATGAGCAGTTCTTC. This gives the protein CASSLGGLARLYNEQFF. This chain joins TRBV7-2 and TRBJ2-1; 9 bases match TRBD2. The V segment lost 1 base and the J segment 4 bases; nucleotides outside the gene matches: 8. The germline CDR1 and CDR2 sequences are SGHTA and FQGNSA. This CDR3 is built from 17 residues.

This chain connects TRBV28 to TRBJ2-5, with D possibly being TRBD2 (5 bases). The better agreement between TRBJ2-7 and the DNA end casts doubt on the J call. The CDR3 covers 14 residues. Per the germline V gene, CDR1 is MDHEN and CDR2 is SYDVKM. The CDR3 DNA is TGTGCCAGCAGGATAGGAGGACGGGTCTACGAGCAGTACTTC. This gives the protein CASRIGGRVYEQYF.

A few counts support this clonotype. This chain connects TRBV6-6 to TRBJ1-2; TRBD1 might be the D (5 bases). Trimming shortened V by 5 bases and J by 8 bases, and 15 bases separated the two germline ends. The germline V gene encodes CDR1 MNHNY and CDR2 SVGAGI (reference sequence). This CDR3 has 13 residues. The CDR3 region has the DNA TGTGCCAGCAGTGACACGGGGGAAGACGGCTACACCTTC. It specifies CASSDTGEDGYTF.

V usage is TRBV27 and J usage is TRBJ2-5; TRBD2 aligns across 13 bases. V was clipped by 5 bases and J by 5 bases; unmatched bases: 8. This CDR3 contains 16 residues. Per the germline V gene, CDR1 is MNHEY and CDR2 is SMNVEV (reference sequence). The CDR3 DNA sequence: TGTGCCAGCAGTCCCCAACTAGCGGGGGGGCGGGAGACCCAGTACTTC. This codes for CASSPQLAGGRETQYF.

This clonotype occurred a few times. The chain carries TRBV18 and TRBJ1-2; D gene ambiguous. The V end was cut by 4 bases, the J end by 0 bases, with 9 bases between. The V gene's germline CDR1 is KGHSH and CDR2 LQKENI. CDR3 length equals 14 residues. For the CDR3, the DNA is TGTGCCAGCTCACGGGAGGCGGCTAACTATGGCTACACCTTC. Its protein is CASSREAANYGYTF.

The V gene is TRBV10-2, the J gene TRBJ2-3, with a possible D match to TRBD1 (5 bases). Germline V gene sequence: CDR1 WSHSY, CDR2 SAAADI. V shed 2 bases and J shed 0 bases, with 12 bases lying between them. CDR3 length equals 16 residues. CDR3 in DNA: TGCGCCAGCAGTGAGACGAAGGGGTCTAGCACAGATACGCAGTATTTT. It codes for CASSETKGSSTDTQYF.

The chain uses TRBV7-9 and TRBJ2-1; 9 nucleotides align to TRBD1. Germline V lookup: CDR1 SEHNR, CDR2 FQNEAQ (reference sequence). The trim removed 4 bases at V and 5 bases at J, leaving 9 bases unmatched. The CDR3 length is 16 residues. The CDR3 coding sequence is TGTGCCAGCAGCTCCCTAGGGGACAGGGCCAACAATGAGCAGTTCTTC. Its translation: CASSSLGDRANNEQFF.

The rearrangement joins TRBV3-1 to TRBJ1-2; a weak D match, TRBD1 (6 bases). Trimming removed 1 base from V and 7 bases from J, with 13 bases in between. CDR1 is LGHDT and CDR2 is YNNKEL in the germline V gene (reference sequence). The CDR3 loop spans 14 amino acids. Here the CDR3 DNA reads TGTGCCAGCAGCCAAGCCCTTACAGGGTCTGGCTACACCTTC. As protein: CASSQALTGSGYTF.

This clonotype turned up a few times. The chain uses TRBV12-3 or TRBV12-4 and TRBJ1-5; 7 nucleotides match TRBD1. The V and J ends lost 6 bases and 4 bases, in that order; junction bases with no gene match: 6. The CDR3 loop spans 14 amino acids. The CDR3, as DNA: TGTGCCAGCAGGGGACAGTTAGGGAATCAGCCCCAGCATTTT. This codes for CASRGQLGNQPQHF.

V usage is TRBV4-2 and J usage is TRBJ2-7; 12 bases line up with TRBD2. The CDR3 loop spans 18 amino acids. V was pared by 0 bases and J by 4 bases, with 10 bases of the junction left unmatched. Germline V gene data show CDR1 as LGHNA and CDR2 as YNFKEQ. The CDR3 loop is CASSQDPRLAGDLYEQYF. Here the CDR3 DNA reads TGTGCCAGCAGCCAAGATCCTCGACTAGCGGGGGATCTGTACGAGCAGTACTTC.

The chain couples TRBV4-1 to TRBJ1-2; D is perhaps TRBD1 (5 bases). Looked up from germline, CDR1 is MGHRA and CDR2 is YSYEKL. Between the trimmed V and J ends, which lost 2 bases and 5 bases, there was a span of 12 bases. The CDR3 runs to 14 residues. For the CDR3, the DNA is TGCGCCAGCAGCCAATCGGGGCAGGTTTATGGCTACACCTTC. This codes for CASSQSGQVYGYTF.

This clonotype has just a few counts. The chain joins TRBV20-1 to TRBJ2-5; 9 bases map to TRBD1. The CDR3 contains 13 residues. Germline-derived CDR1 and CDR2 are DFQATT and SNEGSKA (reference sequence). J lost 3 bases, V lost 4 bases, and 3 bases had no gene match. CDR3 sequence: CSATTGGEETQYF. Written as DNA, the CDR3 is TGCAGTGCTACTACAGGGGGCGAAGAGACCCAGTACTTC.

In this sample, this clonotype turned up once. The V and J genes are TRBV5-4 and TRBJ2-3, with TRBD2 matching over 8 bases. V lost 5 bases and J lost 0; bases outside the gene matches: 17. CDR3 size: 19 residues. Germline V lookup: CDR1 SGHNT, CDR2 YYREEE (reference sequence). As DNA, the CDR3 is TGTGCCAGCAGGCAGGCCGGGACTAGACCGCGCCTTAGCACAGATACGCAGTATTTT. It specifies CASRQAGTRPRLSTDTQYF.

The CDR3 coding sequence is TGTGCCAGCAGCTCAGGGCAGTTAGCGGGGGGGGCCCTGAGCTCCTACGAGCAGTACTTC. This codes for CASSSGQLAGGALSSYEQYF. The chain is built from TRBV7-9 and TRBJ2-7, with 11 bases aligning to TRBD2. The CDR3 has 20 amino acids. Germline CDR1 and CDR2: SEHNR and FQNEAQ (reference sequence). Trimming took 4 bases from V and 0 from J; bases not matched to a gene: 17.

This chain links TRBV5-1 with TRBJ2-5, with 7 bases aligning to TRBD2. The J segment lost 3 bases and the V segment lost 6 bases, leaving 11 bases of the junction unmatched. CDR1 is SGHRS, CDR2 YFSETQ, per germline. The CDR3 is made up of 15 amino acids. In nucleotides, the CDR3 is TGCGCCAGCACCTTTGGGAGGGATGGCAAAGAGACCCAGTACTTC. Translating it yields CASTFGRDGKETQYF.

This chain joins TRBV7-8 and TRBJ2-4; D may match TRBD1 or TRBD2 (5 bases each). The end of the DNA is better explained by TRBJ2-7, so the J call may be wrong. In germline, CDR1 is SGHVS, CDR2 FQNEAQ. The CDR3 has 14 amino acids. In DNA form, the CDR3 reads TGTGCCAGCAGCAGCCGTTTGATGGGGGACGAGCAGTACTTC. It translates to CASSSRLMGDEQYF.

J is TRBJ1-2 and V is TRBV5-1, with TRBD1 matching 11 bases. Losses at the gene ends were 4 bases for V and 6 bases for J; bases not matched to a gene: 11. This CDR3 has 16 residues. Germline CDR1 and CDR2: SGHRS and YFSETQ. CDR3 bases: TGCGCCAGCAGCCGCGGACAGGGGGCGTCTGCGGATGGCTACACCTTC. It yields the protein CASSRGQGASADGYTF.

The chain links TRBV3-1 to TRBJ2-3; the match to TRBD2 covers 11 bases. CDR3 size: 20 residues. V shed 3 bases and J 1 base; nucleotides not matched to a gene: 15. Germline lookup yields CDR1 LGHDT and CDR2 YNNKEL (reference sequence). CDR3: CASSQELAGDQAFGTDTQYF. Here the CDR3 DNA reads TGTGCCAGCAGCCAGGAACTAGCGGGAGATCAGGCCTTCGGCACAGATACGCAGTATTTT.

The chain joins TRBV6-6 to TRBJ2-1; D could derive from TRBD1 or TRBD2 (5 bases each). The germline V gene has CDR1 MNHNY and CDR2 SVGAGI (reference sequence). This CDR3 is 15 amino acids long. The V gene lost 6 bases and the J gene lost 5 bases, with 17 bases spanning the gap. The CDR3: CASRGSGTPDNEQFF. In DNA form, the CDR3 reads TGTGCCAGCAGGGGATCCGGGACCCCCGACAATGAGCAGTTCTTC.

The chain employs TRBV12-3 or TRBV12-4 and TRBJ2-3; 7 nucleotides line up with TRBD2. This CDR3 region has 17 residues. V shed 5 bases, J shed 0 bases, and the junction held 11 bases outside the gene matches. CDR3 protein: CASSHSAGSSSTDTQYF. The CDR3 DNA sequence: TGTGCCAGCAGTCACTCAGCGGGGAGCTCTAGCACAGATACGCAGTATTTT.

The chain combines TRBV11-2 with TRBJ1-1, with TRBD1 as a possible D gene (5 bases). V was clipped by 0 bases and J by 4 bases, with 15 bases between them. Looked up from germline, CDR1 is SGHAT and CDR2 is FQNNGV. The CDR3 is 16 amino acids. The CDR3 is CASSLDLGRGSTEAFF. CDR3 in DNA: TGTGCCAGCAGCTTAGATCTCGGAAGGGGTTCCACTGAAGCTTTCTTT.